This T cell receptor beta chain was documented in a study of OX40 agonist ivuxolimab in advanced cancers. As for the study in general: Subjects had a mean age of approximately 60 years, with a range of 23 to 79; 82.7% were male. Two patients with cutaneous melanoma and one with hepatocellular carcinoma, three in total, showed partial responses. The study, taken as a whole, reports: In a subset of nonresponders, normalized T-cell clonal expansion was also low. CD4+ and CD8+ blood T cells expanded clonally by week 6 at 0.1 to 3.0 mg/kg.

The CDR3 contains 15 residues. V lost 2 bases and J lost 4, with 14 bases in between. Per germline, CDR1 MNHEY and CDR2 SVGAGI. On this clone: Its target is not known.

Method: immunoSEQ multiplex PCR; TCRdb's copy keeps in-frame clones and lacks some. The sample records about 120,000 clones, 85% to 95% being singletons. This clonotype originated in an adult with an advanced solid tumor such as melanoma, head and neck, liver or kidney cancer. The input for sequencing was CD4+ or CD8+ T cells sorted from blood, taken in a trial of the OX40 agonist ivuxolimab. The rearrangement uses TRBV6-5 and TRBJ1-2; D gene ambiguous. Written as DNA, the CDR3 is TGTGCCAGCAGTTACCGAGCAGTCGCGGGCTATGGCTACACCTTC. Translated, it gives CASSYRAVAGYGYTF.